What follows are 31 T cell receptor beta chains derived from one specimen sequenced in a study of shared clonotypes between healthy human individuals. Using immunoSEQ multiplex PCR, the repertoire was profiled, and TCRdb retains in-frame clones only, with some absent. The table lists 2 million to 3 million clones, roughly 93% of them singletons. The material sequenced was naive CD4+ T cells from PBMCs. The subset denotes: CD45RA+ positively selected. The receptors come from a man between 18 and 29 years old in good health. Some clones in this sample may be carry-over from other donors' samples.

CDR3: CASSANKLRQETQYF. The CDR3 DNA reads as TGTGCCAGCTCGGCGAATAAACTGAGACAAGAGACCCAGTACTTC. The chain uses TRBV2 and TRBJ2-5, with D hard to call. Germline CDR1 is SNHLY and CDR2 is FYNNEI. The CDR3 totals 15 residues. The V gene lost 8 bases and the J gene lost 2 bases, with 18 bases spanning the gap.

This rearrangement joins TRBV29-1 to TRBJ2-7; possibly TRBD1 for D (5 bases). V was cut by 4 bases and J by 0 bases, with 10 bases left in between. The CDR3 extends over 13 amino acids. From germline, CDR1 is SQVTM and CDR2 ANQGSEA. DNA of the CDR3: TGCAGCGTTGCTCGACAGCACTCCTACGAGCAGTACTTC. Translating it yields CSVARQHSYEQYF.

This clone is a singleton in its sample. The CDR3 loop is CASSLCGDRGLDNQPQHF. CDR3 sequence (DNA): TGTGCCAGCAGTTTATGTGGGGACAGGGGACTAGACAATCAGCCCCAGCATTTT. This rearrangement joins TRBV27 to TRBJ1-5; TRBD1 matches 10 bases. V was clipped by 1 base and J by 3 bases; unmatched bases: 9. This CDR3 has 18 amino acids. CDR1 is MNHEY, CDR2 SMNVEV, per germline (reference sequence).

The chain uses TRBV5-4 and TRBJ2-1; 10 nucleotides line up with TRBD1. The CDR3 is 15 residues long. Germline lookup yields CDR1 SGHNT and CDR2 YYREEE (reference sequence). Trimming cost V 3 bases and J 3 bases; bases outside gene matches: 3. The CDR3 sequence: CASSSGQGGYNEQFF. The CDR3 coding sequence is TGTGCCAGCAGCTCAGGACAGGGGGGCTACAATGAGCAGTTCTTC.

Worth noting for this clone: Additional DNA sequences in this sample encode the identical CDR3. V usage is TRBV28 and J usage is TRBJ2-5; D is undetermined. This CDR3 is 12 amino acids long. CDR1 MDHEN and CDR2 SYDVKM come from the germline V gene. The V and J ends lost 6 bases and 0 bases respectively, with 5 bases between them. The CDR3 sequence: CASSPYQETQYF. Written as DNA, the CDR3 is TGTGCCAGCAGCCCTTACCAAGAGACCCAGTACTTC.

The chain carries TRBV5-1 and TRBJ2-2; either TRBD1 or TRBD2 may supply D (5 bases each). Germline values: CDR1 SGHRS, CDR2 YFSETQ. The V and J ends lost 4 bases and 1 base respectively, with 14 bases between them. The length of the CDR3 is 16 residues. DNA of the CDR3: TGCGCCAGCAGCGGAATTGGGGGTCTGAACACCGGGGAGCTGTTTTTT. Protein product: CASSGIGGLNTGELFF.

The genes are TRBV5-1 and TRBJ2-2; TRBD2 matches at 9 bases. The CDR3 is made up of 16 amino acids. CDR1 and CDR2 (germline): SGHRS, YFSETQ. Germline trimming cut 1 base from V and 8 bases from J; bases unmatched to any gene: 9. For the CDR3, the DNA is TGCGCCAGCAGCTTGTCAATAGCGGGAGTTGGTGGGGAGCTGTTTTTT. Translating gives CASSLSIAGVGGELFF. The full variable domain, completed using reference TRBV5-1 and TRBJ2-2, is KAGVTQTPRYLIKTRGQQVTLSCSPISGHRSVSWYQQTPGQGLQFLFEYFSETQRNKGNFPGRFSGRQFSNSRSEMNVSTLELGDSALYLCASSLSIAGVGGELFFGEGSRLTVL.

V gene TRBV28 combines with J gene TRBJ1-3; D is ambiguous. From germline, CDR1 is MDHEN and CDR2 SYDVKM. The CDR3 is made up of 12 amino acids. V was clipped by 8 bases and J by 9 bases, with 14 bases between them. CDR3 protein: CASETSVGTIYF. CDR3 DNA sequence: TGTGCCAGCGAGACGTCGGTTGGCACCATATATTTT. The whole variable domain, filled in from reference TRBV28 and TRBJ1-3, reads DVKVTQSSRYLVKRTGEKVFLECVQDMDHENMFWYRQDPGLGLRLIYFSYDVKMKEKGDIPEGYSVSREKKERFSLILESASTNQTSMYLCASETSVGTIYFGEGSWLTVV.

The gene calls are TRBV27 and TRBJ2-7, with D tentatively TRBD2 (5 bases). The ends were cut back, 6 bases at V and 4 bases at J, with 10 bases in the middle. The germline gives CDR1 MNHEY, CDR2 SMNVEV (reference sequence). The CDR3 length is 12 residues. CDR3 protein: CASSQLGYEQYF. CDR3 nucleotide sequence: TGTGCCAGCAGCCAACTAGGGTACGAGCAGTACTTC.

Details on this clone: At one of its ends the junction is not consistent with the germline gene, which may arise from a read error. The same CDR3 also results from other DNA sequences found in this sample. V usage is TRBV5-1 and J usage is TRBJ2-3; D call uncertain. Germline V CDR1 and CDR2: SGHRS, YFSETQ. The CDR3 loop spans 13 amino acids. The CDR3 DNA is TGCGCCAGCACCTTGACTGGAACAGATACGCAGTATTTT. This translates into CASTLTGTDTQYF.

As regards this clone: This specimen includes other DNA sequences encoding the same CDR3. The CDR3: CASSPGTSGPYEQYF. Here the CDR3 DNA reads TGTGCCAGCTCACCTGGGACTAGCGGTCCCTACGAGCAGTACTTC. The V and J genes are TRBV18 and TRBJ2-7, with 11 bases fitting TRBD2. V shed 3 bases, J shed 2 bases, and the junction held 3 bases outside the gene matches. The CDR3 runs to 15 residues. Germline assignment: CDR1 KGHSH and CDR2 LQKENI.

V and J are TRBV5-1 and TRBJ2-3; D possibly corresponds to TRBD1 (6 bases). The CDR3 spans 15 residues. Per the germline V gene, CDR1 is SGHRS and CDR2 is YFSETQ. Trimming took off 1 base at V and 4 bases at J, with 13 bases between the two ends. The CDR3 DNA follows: TGCGCCAGCAGCTTGATGGGGGCGATCGCAGATACGCAGTATTTT. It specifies CASSLMGAIADTQYF.

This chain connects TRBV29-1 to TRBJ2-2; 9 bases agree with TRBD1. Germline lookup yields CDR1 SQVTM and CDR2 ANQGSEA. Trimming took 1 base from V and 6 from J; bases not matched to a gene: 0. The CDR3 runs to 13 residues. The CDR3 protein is CSVEGTGAGELFF. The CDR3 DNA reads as TGCAGCGTTGAAGGGACAGGGGCCGGGGAGCTGTTTTTT.

DNA of the CDR3: TGTGCCAGCAGCCATAGCAGCGAGGTCTATGGCTACACCTTC. Its protein is CASSHSSEVYGYTF. This chain joins TRBV6-6 and TRBJ1-2; no clear D. The germline V gene has CDR1 MNHNY and CDR2 SVGAGI (reference sequence). Trimming removed 6 bases from V and 4 bases from J, with 15 bases in between. The CDR3 totals 14 residues.

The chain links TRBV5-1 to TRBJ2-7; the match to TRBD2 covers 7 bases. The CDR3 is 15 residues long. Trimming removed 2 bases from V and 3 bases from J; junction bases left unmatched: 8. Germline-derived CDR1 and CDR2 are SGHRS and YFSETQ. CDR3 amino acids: CASSFTAGANYEQYF. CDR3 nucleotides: TGCGCCAGCAGCTTTACGGCGGGAGCCAACTACGAGCAGTACTTC.

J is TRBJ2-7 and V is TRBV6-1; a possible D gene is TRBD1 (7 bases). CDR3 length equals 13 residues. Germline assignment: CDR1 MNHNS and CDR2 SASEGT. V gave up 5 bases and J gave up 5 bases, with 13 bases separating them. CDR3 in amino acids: CASSRQGGNEQYF. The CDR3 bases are TGTGCCAGCAGTCGACAGGGAGGCAACGAGCAGTACTTC.

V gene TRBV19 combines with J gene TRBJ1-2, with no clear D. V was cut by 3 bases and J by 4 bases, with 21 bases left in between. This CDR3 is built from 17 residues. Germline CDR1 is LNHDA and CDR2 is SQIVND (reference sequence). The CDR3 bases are TGTGCCAGTAGTATGTTGGCTGCAGCGGAGGTCTCCTATGGCTACACCTTC. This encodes CASSMLAAAEVSYGYTF.

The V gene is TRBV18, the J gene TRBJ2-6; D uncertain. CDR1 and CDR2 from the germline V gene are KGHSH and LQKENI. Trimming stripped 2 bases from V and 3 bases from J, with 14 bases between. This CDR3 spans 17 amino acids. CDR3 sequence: CASSPMPRPVGANVLTF. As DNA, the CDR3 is TGTGCCAGCTCACCAATGCCAAGGCCTGTTGGGGCCAACGTCCTGACTTTC.

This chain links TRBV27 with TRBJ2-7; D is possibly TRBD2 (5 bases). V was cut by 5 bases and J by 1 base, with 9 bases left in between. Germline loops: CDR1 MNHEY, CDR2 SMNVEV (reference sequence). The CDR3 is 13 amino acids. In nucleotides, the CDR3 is TGTGCCAGCAGTCTAGCACTATCCTACGAGCAGTACTTC. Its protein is CASSLALSYEQYF.

The CDR3 loop reads CASSYYRANEKLFF. In DNA form, the CDR3 reads TGTGCCAGCAGTTACTACAGAGCAAATGAAAAACTGTTTTTT. The J gene is TRBJ1-4, the V gene TRBV28; D not certain. Germline-derived CDR1 and CDR2 are MDHEN and SYDVKM. Trimming left V 4 bases short and J 5 bases short, with 11 bases between. CDR3 length: 14 amino acids.

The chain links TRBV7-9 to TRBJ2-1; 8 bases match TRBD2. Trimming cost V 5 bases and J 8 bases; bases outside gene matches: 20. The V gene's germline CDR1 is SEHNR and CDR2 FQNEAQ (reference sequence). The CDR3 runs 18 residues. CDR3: CASSLRGTSRSTGDEQFF. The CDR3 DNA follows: TGTGCCAGCAGCCTCCGGGGGACTAGTCGCAGTACTGGGGATGAGCAGTTCTTC.

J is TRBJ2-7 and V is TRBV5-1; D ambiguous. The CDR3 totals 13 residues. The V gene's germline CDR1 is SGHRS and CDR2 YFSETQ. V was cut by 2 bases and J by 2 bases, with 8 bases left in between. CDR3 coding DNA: TGCGCCAGCAGCTTACTCCATACCTACGAGCAGTACTTC. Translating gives CASSLLHTYEQYF.

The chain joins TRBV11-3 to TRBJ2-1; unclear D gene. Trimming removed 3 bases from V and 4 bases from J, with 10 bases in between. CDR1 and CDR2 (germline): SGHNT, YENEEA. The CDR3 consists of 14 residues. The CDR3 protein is CASSLGSQYNEQFF. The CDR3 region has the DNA TGTGCCAGCAGCTTGGGGTCCCAATACAATGAGCAGTTCTTC.

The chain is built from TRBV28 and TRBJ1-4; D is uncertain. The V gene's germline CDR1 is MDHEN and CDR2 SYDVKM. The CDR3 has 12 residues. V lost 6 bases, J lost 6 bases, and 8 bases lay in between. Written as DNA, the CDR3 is TGTGCCAGCAGGACCAGAGATGAAAAACTGTTTTTT. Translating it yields CASRTRDEKLFF.

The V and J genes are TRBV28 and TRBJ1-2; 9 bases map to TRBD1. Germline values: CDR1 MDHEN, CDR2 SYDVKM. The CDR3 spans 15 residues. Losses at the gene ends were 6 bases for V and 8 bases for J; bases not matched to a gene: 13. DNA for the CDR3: TGTGCCAGCAGCCCACAGACAGGGGGTTTAAGAGGCTACACCTTC. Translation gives CASSPQTGGLRGYTF.

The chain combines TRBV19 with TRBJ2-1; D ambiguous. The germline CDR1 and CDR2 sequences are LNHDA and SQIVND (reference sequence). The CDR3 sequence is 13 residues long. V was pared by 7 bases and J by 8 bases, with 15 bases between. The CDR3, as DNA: TGTGCCAGTACCGGGCTTGCGGCCCATGAGCAGTTCTTC. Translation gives CASTGLAAHEQFF. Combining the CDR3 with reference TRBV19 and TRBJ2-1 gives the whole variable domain DGGITQSPKYLFRKEGQNVTLSCEQNLNHDAMYWYRQDPGQGLRLIYYSQIVNDFQKGDIAEGYSVSREKKESFPLTVTSAQKNPTAFYLCASTGLAAHEQFFGPGTRLTVL.

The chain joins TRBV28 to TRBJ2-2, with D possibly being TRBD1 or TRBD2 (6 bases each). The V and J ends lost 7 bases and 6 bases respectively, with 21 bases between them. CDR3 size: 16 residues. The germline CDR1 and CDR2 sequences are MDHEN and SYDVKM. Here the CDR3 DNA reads TGTGCCAGCACCCGAGGACAGTCGGGGGAGTCCGGGGAGCTGTTTTTT. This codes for CASTRGQSGESGELFF.

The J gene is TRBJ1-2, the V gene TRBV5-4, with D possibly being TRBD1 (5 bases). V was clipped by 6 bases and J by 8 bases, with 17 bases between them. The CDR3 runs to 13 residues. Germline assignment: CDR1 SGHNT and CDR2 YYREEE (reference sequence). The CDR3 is CASNFGAGYGYTF. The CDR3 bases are TGTGCCAGCAACTTTGGGGCAGGGTACGGCTACACCTTC.

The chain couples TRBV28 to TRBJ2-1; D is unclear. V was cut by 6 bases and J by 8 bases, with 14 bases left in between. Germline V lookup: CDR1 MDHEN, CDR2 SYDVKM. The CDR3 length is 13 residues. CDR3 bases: TGTGCCAGCAGGCCGTCGCTCTTCGATGAGCAGTTCTTC. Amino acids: CASRPSLFDEQFF.

Here the CDR3 reads CASIRDRVNVQYF. CDR3 in DNA: TGTGCCAGCATCCGGGACAGGGTTAATGTGCAGTACTTC. The V and J genes are TRBV2 and TRBJ2-7, with 9 nucleotides matching TRBD1. The CDR3 spans 13 residues. With V trimmed by 7 bases and J by 9 bases, 10 bases remained unmatched. Germline CDR1 reads SNHLY; CDR2 reads FYNNEI.

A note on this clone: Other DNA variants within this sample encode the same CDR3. CDR3 region: CASSLGGPGGYTF. The CDR3 DNA sequence: TGCGCCAGCAGCCTAGGGGGGCCGGGAGGCTACACCTTC. The chain recombines TRBV5-1 with TRBJ1-2, with a possible D match to TRBD1 (6 bases). With 4 bases removed from V and 8 bases from J, the gap between germline ends came to 15 bases. The CDR3 is 13 amino acids. The V gene's germline CDR1 is SGHRS and CDR2 YFSETQ. Drawing the rest from reference TRBV5-1 and TRBJ1-2, the complete variable domain is KAGVTQTPRYLIKTRGQQVTLSCSPISGHRSVSWYQQTPGQGLQFLFEYFSETQRNKGNFPGRFSGRQFSNSRSEMNVSTLELGDSALYLCASSLGGPGGYTFGSGTRLTVV.